Below, 32 T cell receptor beta chains from the same sample are listed, as sequenced in a study of STAT3 mutations in large granular lymphocyte leukemia (dated by TCRdb to the late 2010s). Study-wide conclusions, independent of this receptor: Every T-LGLL patient showed at least one immunodominant TCRbeta clonotype, and about half showed multiple immunodominant subclonotypes.

The library was obtained by the immunoSEQ multiplex PCR assay. TCRdb took over this immuneACCESS table, retaining in-frame rearrangements with V and J assigned. Such tables are incomplete; in checked studies, under half of the missing clones stem from an unresolved V gene, and the remainder is unexplained. This sample is represented by some 13,000 clones; roughly 88% of them were singletons. More than 10% of the sample is in the top ten clones. Their antigens are not known. The sequenced sample was PBMCs. These receptors were obtained from a human donor with T large granular lymphocyte leukemia. Some clones in this sample may be carry-over from other donors' samples.

The chain is built from TRBV4-3 and TRBJ2-3; 10 nucleotides line up with TRBD1. CDR1 LGHNA and CDR2 YSLEER come from the germline V gene. The CDR3 spans 14 residues. V lost 1 base, J lost 5 bases, and 0 bases stayed unmatched. CDR3 sequence (DNA): TGCGCCAGCAGCCAAGGGACAGGGGGAGATACGCAGTATTTT. This gives the protein CASSQGTGGDTQYF.

The V call is TRBV4-3, the J call TRBJ2-5, with TRBD1 matching 11 bases. With V trimmed by 1 base and J by 4 bases, 5 bases remained unmatched. Germline V gives CDR1 LGHNA, CDR2 YSLEER. This CDR3 is built from 16 residues. The DNA of the CDR3 is TGCGCCAGCAGCCAAGGGGGGGGACAGGGGGGAGAGACCCAGTACTTC. Amino acids: CASSQGGGQGGETQYF.

The chain joins TRBV27 to TRBJ2-3; tentative D call: TRBD1 (6 bases). Germline loops: CDR1 MNHEY, CDR2 SMNVEV (reference sequence). The CDR3 is made up of 15 amino acids. V lost 4 bases, J lost 0 bases, and 11 bases lay in between. CDR3 loop: CASSWGTSSTDTQYF. CDR3 bases: TGTGCCAGCAGTTGGGGGACATCTAGCACAGATACGCAGTATTTT.

The gene calls are TRBV7-2 and TRBJ1-1; no definite D call. The germline gives CDR1 SGHTA, CDR2 FQGNSA. V was pared by 5 bases and J by 0 bases, with 10 bases between. The CDR3 consists of 14 residues. The CDR3 reads CASSAQSLNTEAFF. CDR3 DNA: TGTGCCAGCAGCGCACAGTCGTTGAACACTGAAGCTTTCTTT.

This chain connects TRBV13 to TRBJ2-7, with D uncertain. Trimming left V 0 bases short and J 0 bases short, with 3 bases between. CDR1 is PRHDT, CDR2 FYEKMQ, per germline (reference sequence). The CDR3 sequence is 13 residues long. Written as DNA, the CDR3 is TGTGCCAGCAGCTTAGGGAGCTCCTACGAGCAGTACGTC. It is translated as CASSLGSSYEQYV.

The V and J genes are TRBV5-4 and TRBJ2-2; D perhaps matches TRBD1 (6 bases). Germline-derived CDR1 and CDR2 are SGHNT and YYREEE (reference sequence). The CDR3 is made up of 14 amino acids. The V and J ends lost 0 bases and 13 bases respectively, with 16 bases between them. The CDR3 DNA is TGTGCCAGCAGCTTGGCCCCCGACAGGATGGGGCTGTTTTTT. This translates into CASSLAPDRMGLFF. Using reference TRBV5-4 and TRBJ2-2 for the parts outside the CDR3, the full variable domain is ETGVTQSPTHLIKTRGQQVTLRCSSQSGHNTVSWYQQALGQGPQFIFQYYREEENGRGNFPPRFSGLQFPNYSSELNVNALELDDSALYLCASSLAPDRMGLFFGEGSRLTVL.

J is TRBJ2-1 and V is TRBV29-1; 9 bases fit TRBD1. Germline CDR1 and CDR2: SQVTM and ANQGSEA. The CDR3 runs to 14 residues. The J segment lost 7 bases and the V segment lost 3 bases, leaving 7 bases of the junction unmatched. CDR3 region: CSVEPGQGENEQFF. The CDR3 nucleotides are TGCAGCGTTGAGCCGGGACAGGGAGAGAATGAGCAGTTCTTC.

The chain has TRBV30 and TRBJ1-2; maybe TRBD1 (5 bases). The CDR3 consists of 11 residues. CDR1 and CDR2 from the germline V gene are GTSNPN and SVGIG (reference sequence). The V gene lost 4 bases and the J gene lost 4 bases, with 7 bases spanning the gap. CDR3 in amino acids: CAWTDSYGYTF. The CDR3, as DNA: TGTGCCTGGACAGACAGCTATGGCTACACCTTC.

The rearrangement links TRBV29-1 to TRBJ2-1; the match to TRBD1 covers 10 bases. The CDR3 length is 13 residues. Per the germline V gene, CDR1 is SQVTM and CDR2 is ANQGSEA. The V segment lost 6 bases and the J segment 6 bases; nucleotides outside the gene matches: 5. CDR3 in amino acids: CSVAGTGANEQFF. The CDR3 region has the DNA TGCAGCGTAGCCGGGACAGGGGCCAATGAGCAGTTCTTC.

The chain joins TRBV12-5 to TRBJ2-6, with TRBD1 matching 10 bases. This CDR3 has 18 amino acids. Unmatched junction bases numbered 9, after V lost 3 bases and J lost 4 bases. The germline gives CDR1 LGHNT, CDR2 FRNRAP. Here the CDR3 DNA reads TGTGCTAGTGGTTTCACCGGGACAGGGGATTGGGGGGCCAACGTCCTGACTTTC. It yields the protein CASGFTGTGDWGANVLTF.

The chain uses TRBV4-1 and TRBJ2-2, with TRBD2 as a possible D gene (6 bases). Trimming pared 4 bases from V and 5 bases from J, leaving 11 bases between. The length of the CDR3 is 14 residues. From germline, CDR1 is MGHRA and CDR2 YSYEKL. The CDR3 is CASSPPGGTGELFF. The CDR3 bases are TGCGCCAGCAGCCCCCCCGGGGGAACCGGGGAGCTGTTTTTT.

The chain combines TRBV4-2 with TRBJ2-2; perhaps TRBD2 as D (5 bases). CDR3 length: 14 residues. Per germline, CDR1 LGHNA and CDR2 YNFKEQ. The V end was cut by 0 bases, the J end by 9 bases, with 11 bases between. In DNA form, the CDR3 reads TGTGCCAGCAGCCAAGAGAGGGCCGTGCGGGAGCTGTTTTTT. Protein product: CASSQERAVRELFF.

CDR3 loop: CASSLDQGNQPQHF. For the CDR3, the DNA is TGTGCCAGCAGCTTAGACCAGGGTAATCAGCCCCAGCATTTT. The chain carries TRBV7-8 and TRBJ1-5, with D perhaps TRBD1 (5 bases). The ends were cut back, 1 base at V and 4 bases at J, with 8 bases in the middle. The CDR3 covers 14 residues. Germline V gives CDR1 SGHVS, CDR2 FQNEAQ.

This sequence joins TRBV27 and TRBJ1-5; D gene unclear. CDR3 length: 11 amino acids. V shed 8 bases and J shed 3 bases, with 5 bases lying between them. The germline gives CDR1 MNHEY, CDR2 SMNVEV (reference sequence). The CDR3 nucleotides are TGTGCCAGCGGCCTCAATCAGCCCCAGCATTTT. It encodes CASGLNQPQHF.

The chain employs TRBV7-9 and TRBJ1-1; possible D gene TRBD1, 5 bases. The CDR3 loop spans 14 amino acids. The V gene's germline CDR1 is SEHNR and CDR2 FQNEAQ (reference sequence). Trimming stripped 5 bases from V and 1 base from J, with 11 bases between. The chain's CDR3 is CASSPGRANTEAFF. Written as DNA, the CDR3 is TGTGCCAGCAGCCCCGGCAGGGCGAACACTGAAGCTTTCTTT.

The chain uses TRBV11-2 and TRBJ1-2; D is undetermined. Germline CDR1 and CDR2: SGHAT and FQNNGV. The length of the CDR3 is 14 residues. V shed 0 bases and J shed 2 bases, with 7 bases lying between them. The CDR3 protein is CASSLDGGNYGYTF. The DNA for the CDR3 is TGTGCCAGCAGCTTAGATGGCGGGAACTATGGCTACACCTTC.

The V and J genes are TRBV6-1 and TRBJ2-2; TRBD1 is a possible D gene (5 bases). CDR1 is MNHNS and CDR2 is SASEGT in the germline V gene. Trimming cost V 2 bases and J 7 bases, with 11 bases left between them. The CDR3 sequence is 14 residues long. CDR3: CASSELRVVGELFF. The CDR3 nucleotides read TGTGCCAGCAGTGAACTCAGGGTCGTCGGGGAGCTGTTTTTT.

The chain carries TRBV18 and TRBJ1-1; D remains unclear. Germline lookup yields CDR1 KGHSH and CDR2 LQKENI. Trimming stripped 6 bases from V and 3 bases from J, with 11 bases between. This CDR3 contains 13 residues. CDR3 protein: CASSLLQYTEAFF. The CDR3 nucleotides read TGTGCCAGCTCCCTGCTACAGTACACTGAAGCTTTCTTT.

V is TRBV7-9 and J is TRBJ1-2, with TRBD1 as a possible D gene (5 bases). Trimming shortened V by 1 base and J by 4 bases, and 19 bases separated the two germline ends. CDR1 is SEHNR, CDR2 FQNEAQ, per germline (reference sequence). The CDR3 totals 17 residues. This CDR3 is CASSLDQGWWQGYGYTF. The CDR3 DNA reads TGTGCCAGCAGCTTAGATCAGGGATGGTGGCAGGGCTATGGCTACACCTTC.

The CDR3 nucleotides are TGTGCCAGTAGCCGACAGGGGCCGAACACTGAAGCTTTCTTT. Its protein product is CASSRQGPNTEAFF. V usage is TRBV19 and J usage is TRBJ1-1, with 8 nucleotides matching TRBD1. Germline V gives CDR1 LNHDA, CDR2 SQIVND (reference sequence). With V trimmed by 6 bases and J by 1 base, 4 bases remained unmatched. This CDR3 region has 14 residues.

V gene TRBV4-1 combines with J gene TRBJ1-4; 8 bases agree with TRBD1. This CDR3 comprises 14 residues. CDR1 is MGHRA, CDR2 YSYEKL, per germline. The J segment lost 8 bases and the V segment lost 5 bases, leaving 7 bases of the junction unmatched. The CDR3: CASSTTGGREKLFF. CDR3 DNA sequence: TGCGCCAGCAGCACTACAGGGGGAAGGGAAAAACTGTTTTTT.

V gene TRBV9 combines with J gene TRBJ1-3; D is unresolved. This CDR3 is built from 14 residues. Germline lookup yields CDR1 SGDLS and CDR2 YYNGEE. Trimming shortened V by 0 bases and J by 1 base, and 5 bases separated the two germline ends. CDR3 region: CASSVAGSGNTIYF. The DNA of the CDR3 is TGTGCCAGCAGCGTAGCCGGATCTGGAAACACCATATATTTT.

The J gene is TRBJ2-7, the V gene TRBV7-9, with 8 positions matching TRBD2. Germline V CDR1 and CDR2: SEHNR, FQNEAQ (reference sequence). With 5 bases clipped from V and 4 bases from J, the junction kept 10 bases outside the gene matches. The CDR3 is 15 residues long. Here the CDR3 reads CASSPPAGVLYEQYF. The DNA of the CDR3 is TGTGCCAGCAGCCCGCCAGCGGGAGTCTTGTACGAGCAGTACTTC.

This chain links TRBV11-3 with TRBJ1-1; no clear D gene. Germline loops: CDR1 SGHNT, CDR2 YENEEA. V was cut by 5 bases and J by 1 base, with 14 bases left in between. CDR3 length equals 15 residues. The CDR3 spells CASSPGWASNTEAFF. The CDR3 DNA sequence: TGTGCCAGCAGCCCGGGGTGGGCCTCGAACACTGAAGCTTTCTTT.

This clone has just one count. This chain links TRBV29-1 with TRBJ2-1, with D possibly TRBD2 on 6 matching bases. The CDR3 length is 18 residues. Looked up from germline, CDR1 is SQVTM and CDR2 is ANQGSEA. V lost 0 bases to trimming and J lost 3 bases, with 21 bases between them. The CDR3 DNA sequence: TGCAGCGTTGAAGATCTTCAGACTAGAGAGGACGTCTACAATGAGCAGTTCTTC. It translates to CSVEDLQTREDVYNEQFF.

V usage is TRBV28 and J usage is TRBJ1-4, with 7 nucleotides matching TRBD1. The length of the CDR3 is 15 residues. Trimming removed 5 bases from V and 7 bases from J; junction bases left unmatched: 10. CDR1 and CDR2 from the germline V gene are MDHEN and SYDVKM. CDR3 in amino acids: CASSRQTGRGEKLFF. The CDR3 DNA reads as TGTGCCAGCAGTCGCCAGACAGGGAGAGGTGAAAAACTGTTTTTT.

This rearrangement joins TRBV2 to TRBJ1-2, with 10 positions matching TRBD1. This CDR3 contains 13 residues. V shed 6 bases, J shed 4 bases, and the junction held 2 bases outside the gene matches. CDR1 is SNHLY, CDR2 FYNNEI, per germline. The DNA for the CDR3 is TGTGCCAGCAGGGGACAGGGGACCTATGGCTACACCTTC. Amino acids: CASRGQGTYGYTF. Combining the CDR3 with reference TRBV2 and TRBJ1-2 gives the whole variable domain EPEVTQTPSHQVTQMGQEVILRCVPISNHLYFYWYRQILGQKVEFLVSFYNNEISEKSEIFDDQFSVERPDGSNFTLKIRSTKLEDSAMYFCASRGQGTYGYTFGSGTRLTVV.

This chain links TRBV11-2 with TRBJ2-7, with 7 bases matching TRBD1. CDR1 and CDR2 from the germline V gene are SGHAT and FQNNGV. This CDR3 spans 14 amino acids. J lost 1 base, V lost 4 bases, and 4 bases had no gene match. CDR3 coding DNA: TGTGCCAGCAGCTATTCGGGACAGTCCTACGAGCAGTACTTC. The encoded protein is CASSYSGQSYEQYF.

The gene calls are TRBV5-1 and TRBJ1-5; 9 bases are shared with TRBD1. V lost 0 bases, J lost 6 bases, and 4 bases stayed unmatched. The CDR3 length is 15 residues. The germline V gene has CDR1 SGHRS and CDR2 YFSETQ. CDR3 bases: TGCGCCAGCAGCTTGGACAGGGGGCCTGGTCAGCCCCAGCATTTT. This codes for CASSLDRGPGQPQHF.

A few counts support this clone. The chain combines TRBV19 with TRBJ1-1; TRBD1 matches 7 bases. With 7 bases clipped from V and 3 bases from J, the junction kept 8 bases outside the gene matches. Per the germline V gene, CDR1 is LNHDA and CDR2 is SQIVND (reference sequence). This CDR3 spans 14 amino acids. CDR3 sequence (DNA): TGTGCCAGTACCGCCGGGACAGATTACACTGAAGCTTTCTTT. The encoded protein is CASTAGTDYTEAFF.

This sequence joins TRBV5-1 and TRBJ2-5; tentatively, D is TRBD1 (5 bases). The V end was cut by 0 bases, the J end by 3 bases, with 21 bases between. CDR3 length: 18 amino acids. Germline-derived CDR1 and CDR2 are SGHRS and YFSETQ. The CDR3 DNA reads as TGCGCCAGCAGCTTGGGCCCCACCCGACAGACCAGTAAAGAGACCCAGTACTTC. Translating gives CASSLGPTRQTSKETQYF.

The chain joins TRBV10-3 to TRBJ2-1; D might be TRBD1 or TRBD2, each matching 5 bases. The length of the CDR3 is 13 residues. The V gene lost 5 bases and the J gene lost 7 bases, with 12 bases spanning the gap. The V gene's germline CDR1 is ENHRY and CDR2 SYGVKD. CDR3 in amino acids: CAISYRDGNEQFF. CDR3 nucleotide sequence: TGTGCCATCAGTTACCGGGACGGTAATGAGCAGTTCTTC.